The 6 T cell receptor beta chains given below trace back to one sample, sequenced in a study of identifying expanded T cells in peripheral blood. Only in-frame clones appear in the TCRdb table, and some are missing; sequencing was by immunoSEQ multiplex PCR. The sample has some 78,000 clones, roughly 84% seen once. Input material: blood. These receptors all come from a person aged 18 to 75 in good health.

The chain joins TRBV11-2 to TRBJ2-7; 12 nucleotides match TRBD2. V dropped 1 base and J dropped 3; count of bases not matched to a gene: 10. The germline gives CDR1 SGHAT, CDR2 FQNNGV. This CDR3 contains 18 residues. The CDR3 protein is CASSLVGLAGRTSYEQYF. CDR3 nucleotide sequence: TGTGCCAGCAGCTTAGTTGGACTAGCGGGACGCACCAGCTACGAGCAGTACTTC.

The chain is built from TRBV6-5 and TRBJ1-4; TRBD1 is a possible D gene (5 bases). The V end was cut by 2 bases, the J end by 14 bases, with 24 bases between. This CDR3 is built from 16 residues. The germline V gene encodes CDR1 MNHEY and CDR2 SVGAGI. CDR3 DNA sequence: TGTGCCAGCAGTTACCAAATACCCGGACTAGGGGTCGATCTGTTTTTT. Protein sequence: CASSYQIPGLGVDLFF.

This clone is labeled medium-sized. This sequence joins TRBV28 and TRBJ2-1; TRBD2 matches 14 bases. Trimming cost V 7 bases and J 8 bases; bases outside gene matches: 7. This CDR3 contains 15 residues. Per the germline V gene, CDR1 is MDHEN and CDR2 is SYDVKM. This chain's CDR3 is CASNSGTSGSDEQFF. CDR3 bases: TGTGCCAGCAACTCGGGGACTAGCGGGAGCGATGAGCAGTTCTTC.

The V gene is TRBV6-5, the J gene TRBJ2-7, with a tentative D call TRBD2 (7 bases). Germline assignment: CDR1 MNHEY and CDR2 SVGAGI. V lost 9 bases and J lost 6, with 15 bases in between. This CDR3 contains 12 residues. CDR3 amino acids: CASTRGGSEQYF. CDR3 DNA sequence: TGTGCCAGTACAAGGGGGGGGTCCGAGCAGTACTTC.

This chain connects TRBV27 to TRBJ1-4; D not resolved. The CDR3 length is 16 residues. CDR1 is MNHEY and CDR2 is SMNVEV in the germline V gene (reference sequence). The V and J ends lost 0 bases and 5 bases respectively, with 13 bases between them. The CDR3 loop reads CASSLSGTTPNEKLFF. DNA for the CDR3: TGTGCCAGCAGTTTATCAGGCACTACACCGAATGAAAAACTGTTTTTT.

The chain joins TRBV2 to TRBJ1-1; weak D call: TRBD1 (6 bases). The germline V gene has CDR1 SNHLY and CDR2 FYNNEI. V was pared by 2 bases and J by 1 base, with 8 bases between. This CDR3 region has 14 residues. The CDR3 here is CASSELRGNTEAFF. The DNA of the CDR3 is TGTGCCAGCAGTGAACTCAGGGGGAACACTGAAGCTTTCTTT.